This entry describes one TCR beta chain. Its binding antigen is unknown. Base qualities were left out, and no much larger clone turns up one base away. The source of the sample is a study of shared clonotypes between healthy human individuals (dated by TCRdb to 2018 to 2021). A note on the overall study: Three men and a couple of women, aged 18 to 49 years, made up the cohort. For each donor, CD4 naive and CD4 memory were each run on three plates, CD8 naive on two plates, and CD8 memory on one plate. The study deeply sequenced blood TCR repertoires of five healthy adults to estimate repertoire size and the extent of clonotype sharing between individuals. To increase sequencing depth and limit assay-specific biases, TCR repertoire library preparation and sequencing were carried out by different laboratories using diverse techniques. Between about 0.8 and 8.9 billion PBMCs per donor were obtained by leukapheresis. Study-level results and caveats: Estimated clonotype richness was generally larger for naive than for memory subsets. Because the study included a small number of donors, the genetic and exposure-history diversity represented was limited. Higher generation probabilities were observed for clonotypes shared by all four sorted-subset donors than for non-shared clonotypes. Even with the large sequencing depth, rarefaction of the sorted-subset datasets indicated that sequencing was incomplete. Sampling was restricted to blood, and TCR repertoires in tissue are likely to differ from TCR repertoires in blood. Across four donors, roughly 5% of naive CD4, over 3% of naive CD8, approximately 2.5% of memory CD4, and about 0.44% of memory CD8 clonotypes were shared. Pairwise subsampling led to the expectation that sequencing depth would affect the degree of clonotype sharing among donors.

CDR1 and CDR2 (SGHNT, YYREEE) derive from the germline V gene (reference sequence). The CDR3 holds 17 amino acids from the cysteine to the phenylalanine. Just CDR3 DNA is preserved here, 51 bases in frame from base 1. The V end gives up 3 bases and the J end 0 bases, leaving 7 bases in the junction not matched to a gene. TCR CDR3 regions were amplified from genomic DNA by multiplex PCR using the deep immunoSEQ assay. Extracted genomic DNA from each cell subset was spread evenly across all wells of several immunoSEQ 96-well plates, with each plate serving as a replicate. For sorted subsets, each replicate PCR was loaded with approximately 0.2 ug genomic DNA, equivalent to approximately 27,000 T cell genomes. Purified libraries were quantified with a Qubit 3.0 fluorometer, sized on a Bioanalyzer 2100, and re-quantified with the KAPA Library Quantification kit. Each immunoSEQ 96-well plate was sequenced on its own single-read 150-cycle Illumina NextSeq 550 flow cell. Concerning the study's data processing: Because the immunoSEQ output included only junctional sequences and no quality scores, the filtering could not be the same as the filtering used for full-length reads. To assign V/J genes and CDR3, sequences were annotated against IMGT germline references using PyIR, a Python wrapper for IgBLAST v1.9. Reads were removed for weak V/J assignments (E-value above 1e-6), missing CDR3, stop codons, out-of-frame junctions, or ambiguous translated residues. A V3J clonotype was defined by an identical inferred V gene, J gene, and CDR3 amino acid sequence. The percentage overlap between two repertoires was calculated by dividing the number of shared unique clonotypes by the size of the smaller repertoire. Three approaches were used to assess repertoire richness: RTK rarefaction, the Chao1 estimator, and Recon v2.1 estimates of unobserved clonotypes. Generation probabilities for all TCRbeta clonotypes obtained by the gDNA method from a handful of donors were computed using OLGA. TCRdb limited this immuneACCESS table to in-frame rearrangements with V and J called. A share of clones is missing; checked studies link under half to unresolved V genes, and the rest is unexplained. V, J and clone size are those of that table, while D and trimming were read from the DNA. The sample profile shows about 520,000 clones; roughly 95% of them were found once. Of the sample, 0.05% to 0.08% is held by the ten largest clones.

The donors were healthy, HIV-negative adults who had no recently reported acute infections or vaccinations. All donors were Caucasian adults living in Nashville, Tennessee, USA. CD4+ T cells were enriched by magnetic negative selection; naive cells were then positively selected on CD45RA, and the negative fraction formed the memory subset. Blood was collected by leukapheresis, and PBMCs were isolated by Ficoll-Histopaque density gradient centrifugation and then cryopreserved in liquid nitrogen vapor phase. Analytical flow cytometry was used to check the purity and quantity of every magnetically sorted T cell population. Each sorted fraction had its genomic DNA isolated and then quantified by UV absorbance on a Nanodrop 2000c.

The sequence joins TRBV5-4 to TRBJ2-3, and TRBD1 aligns with 10 junction nucleotides. The TCR sequence derives from a woman aged 25 to 39 in good health. The sample taken for sequencing was naive CD4+ T cells sorted from blood. The cell subset or site label on this specimen signifies: CD45RA+ positively selected. The CDR3 sequence is CASSSGQGGYSTDTQYF. In nucleotides, the sequence is TGTGCCAGCAGCTCTGGACAGGGGGGATATAGCACAGATACGCAGTATTTT.